Listed below are T cell receptor beta chains from one sample, sequenced in a study of blood T cell repertoires in COVID-19. The method was immunoSEQ multiplex PCR; TCRdb's version includes in-frame clones alone and lacks a portion of them. The sample lists about 60,000 clones, 80% to 90% seen once, with around 1.2% in the top ten. Sequenced: peripheral blood. The source is a man aged 35 to 55 with acute or convalescent COVID-19. Each CDR3 is given with its conserved first and last residue. The order of the fields is J gene, clone size, V gene, D gene, CDR3 protein, CDR3 DNA. The D gene is left open where the match is weak. Size is stated for part of the rows, as once, few or many counts, or as a class when the clone is expanded.

TRBJ1-5 NA TRBV24-1 TRBD1 CATAGQFPWPQHF TGTGCCACCGCGGGACAGTTTCCTTGGCCCCAGCATTTT
TRBJ1-5 few TRBV7-9 TRBD1 CASSLDRDNQPQHF TGTGCCAGCAGCCTGGACAGGGATAATCAGCCCCAGCATTTT
TRBJ1-2 NA TRBV6-1 NA CASSEAGGLGAYGYTF TGTGCCAGCAGTGAAGCTGGGGGTTTGGGGGCCTATGGCTACACCTTC
TRBJ1-6 NA TRBV11-3 NA CASSFGEKTNSPLHF TGTGCCAGCAGCTTCGGGGAAAAGACTAATTCACCCCTCCACTTT
TRBJ1-2 few TRBV4-1 TRBD1 CASSKDRARSGYTF TGCGCCAGCAGCAAAGACAGGGCAAGGAGTGGCTACACCTTC
TRBJ1-2 NA TRBV7-3 NA CASSPDTGSDGYTF TGTGCCAGCAGCCCAGATACAGGGTCGGATGGCTACACCTTC
TRBJ2-7 NA TRBV21-1 NA CASSRDSSYEQYF TGTGCCAGCAGCCGGGACAGCTCCTACGAGCAGTACTTC
TRBJ1-5 few TRBV18 NA CASSPPFGGVGRDNQPQHF TGTGCCAGCTCACCACCATTCGGAGGGGTCGGGCGAGACAATCAGCCCCAGCATTTT
TRBJ1-3 NA TRBV4-1 NA CASSLDPRSGNTIYF TGCGCCAGCAGCCTAGACCCCCGGTCTGGAAACACCATATATTTT
TRBJ1-1 once TRBV18 TRBD1 CASSPLALKGGASTEAFF TGTGCCAGCTCCCCTCTAGCCCTGAAAGGGGGCGCGAGCACTGAAGCTTTCTTT
TRBJ1-6 NA TRBV5-1 NA CASSLGSSYNSPLHF TGCGCCAGCAGCTTGGGGAGCTCCTATAATTCACCCCTCCACTTT
TRBJ1-1 NA TRBV24-1 NA CATSDPWGGKAFF TGTGCCACCAGTGATCCCTGGGGGGGGAAAGCTTTCTTT
TRBJ2-2 NA TRBV29-1 NA CSVARTTNTGELFF TGCAGCGTTGCAAGGACAACGAACACCGGGGAGCTGTTTTTT
TRBJ2-5 NA TRBV18 TRBD2 CASSPRGPSGRGGKETQYF TGTGCCAGCTCACCAAGAGGGCCTAGCGGGCGTGGGGGAAAAGAGACCCAGTACTTC
TRBJ1-1 NA TRBV7-2 NA CASSLDNLASEAFF TGTGCCAGCAGCTTAGACAATCTGGCCTCTGAAGCTTTCTTT
TRBJ1-5 NA TRBV4-2 NA CASSQEVSGNNQPQHF TGTGCCAGCAGCCAAGAAGTCTCAGGGAACAATCAGCCCCAGCATTTT
TRBJ2-1 NA TRBV7-3 TRBD2 CASSPGGDREQFF TGTGCCAGCAGCCCCGGGGGGGATCGAGAGCAGTTCTTC
TRBJ2-5 NA TRBV5-1 TRBD2 CASSPTGTSGGAETQYF TGCGCCAGCAGCCCTACCGGGACTAGCGGGGGGGCAGAGACCCAGTACTTC
TRBJ2-7 NA TRBV11-2 NA CASSLVLGGAIDYEQYF TGTGCCAGCAGCTTAGTATTGGGGGGGGCCATCGACTACGAGCAGTACTTC
TRBJ2-1 once TRBV27 NA CASSLIRKGGERHEQFF TGTGCCAGCAGTTTAATTAGGAAGGGGGGGGAGCGGCATGAGCAGTTCTTC
TRBJ1-2 NA TRBV11-2 NA CASSLVPGDLARGYTF TGTGCCAGCAGCTTGGTCCCCGGGGACTTAGCTAGAGGCTACACCTTC
TRBJ1-5 NA TRBV19 NA CASIGRGTNFGQPQHF TGTGCCAGTATCGGGCGGGGCACGAATTTCGGGCAGCCCCAGCATTTT
TRBJ1-2 NA TRBV12-3/TRBV12-4 NA CASSPAGLYGYTF TGTGCCAGCAGTCCGGCGGGGCTCTATGGCTACACCTTC
TRBJ1-5 NA TRBV12-3/TRBV12-4 TRBD1 CASTPGGTQPQHF TGTGCCAGCACTCCAGGGGGAACGCAGCCCCAGCATTTT
TRBJ2-1 NA TRBV2 TRBD1 CASRLGQGVNEQFF TGTGCCAGCAGGTTGGGACAGGGGGTGAATGAGCAGTTCTTC
TRBJ1-1 NA TRBV6-5 NA CASSRTLGPEAFF TGTGCCAGCAGTCGGACTCTTGGCCCTGAAGCTTTCTTT
TRBJ1-2 NA TRBV2 NA CASSYLQDGSF TGTGCCAGCAGTTACTTACAGGACGGTAGCTTC
TRBJ2-7 NA TRBV5-6 NA CASSWASSYEQYF TGTGCCAGCAGCTGGGCGAGCTCCTACGAGCAGTACTTC
TRBJ1-1 NA TRBV30 NA CAWGHKTEAFF TGTGCCTGGGGGCACAAAACGGAAGCTTTCTTT
TRBJ1-5 NA TRBV6-5 NA CASSYAIGRTNQPQHF TGTGCCAGCAGTTACGCAATTGGACGGACAAATCAGCCCCAGCATTTT
TRBJ2-7 NA TRBV29-1 TRBD1 CSVTVGTGVTYEQYF TGCAGCGTGACCGTGGGGACAGGGGTGACCTACGAGCAGTACTTC
TRBJ1-4 NA TRBV3-1/TRBV3-2 TRBD1 CASSQVLTGREKLFF TGTGCCAGCAGCCAAGTACTGACAGGGCGGGAAAAACTGTTTTTT
TRBJ1-1 NA TRBV2 NA CASSSVRQVRSEAFF TGTGCCAGCAGTTCAGTCCGACAGGTTCGGTCTGAAGCTTTCTTT